The sequence of this TCR beta chain was determined in a study of control samples from healthy donors and cancer patients. Libraries were prepared by immunoSEQ multiplex PCR; TCRdb keeps only in-frame clonotypes and omits some of them. Of roughly 100,000 clones listed, 75% to 90% are singletons. Germline V gene data show CDR1 as GTSNPN and CDR2 as SVGIG (reference sequence). CDR3 size: 14 residues. V was trimmed by 2 bases and J by 7 bases, leaving 12 bases between them. The source of this sequence is a man between 60 and 75 years old with lung cancer. Input material: PBMCs. V usage is TRBV30 and J usage is TRBJ1-6; maybe TRBD1 (6 bases). The CDR3 loop is CAWSMGQGNSPLHF. The DNA of the CDR3 is TGTGCCTGGAGTATGGGGCAGGGGAATTCACCCCTCCACTTT.